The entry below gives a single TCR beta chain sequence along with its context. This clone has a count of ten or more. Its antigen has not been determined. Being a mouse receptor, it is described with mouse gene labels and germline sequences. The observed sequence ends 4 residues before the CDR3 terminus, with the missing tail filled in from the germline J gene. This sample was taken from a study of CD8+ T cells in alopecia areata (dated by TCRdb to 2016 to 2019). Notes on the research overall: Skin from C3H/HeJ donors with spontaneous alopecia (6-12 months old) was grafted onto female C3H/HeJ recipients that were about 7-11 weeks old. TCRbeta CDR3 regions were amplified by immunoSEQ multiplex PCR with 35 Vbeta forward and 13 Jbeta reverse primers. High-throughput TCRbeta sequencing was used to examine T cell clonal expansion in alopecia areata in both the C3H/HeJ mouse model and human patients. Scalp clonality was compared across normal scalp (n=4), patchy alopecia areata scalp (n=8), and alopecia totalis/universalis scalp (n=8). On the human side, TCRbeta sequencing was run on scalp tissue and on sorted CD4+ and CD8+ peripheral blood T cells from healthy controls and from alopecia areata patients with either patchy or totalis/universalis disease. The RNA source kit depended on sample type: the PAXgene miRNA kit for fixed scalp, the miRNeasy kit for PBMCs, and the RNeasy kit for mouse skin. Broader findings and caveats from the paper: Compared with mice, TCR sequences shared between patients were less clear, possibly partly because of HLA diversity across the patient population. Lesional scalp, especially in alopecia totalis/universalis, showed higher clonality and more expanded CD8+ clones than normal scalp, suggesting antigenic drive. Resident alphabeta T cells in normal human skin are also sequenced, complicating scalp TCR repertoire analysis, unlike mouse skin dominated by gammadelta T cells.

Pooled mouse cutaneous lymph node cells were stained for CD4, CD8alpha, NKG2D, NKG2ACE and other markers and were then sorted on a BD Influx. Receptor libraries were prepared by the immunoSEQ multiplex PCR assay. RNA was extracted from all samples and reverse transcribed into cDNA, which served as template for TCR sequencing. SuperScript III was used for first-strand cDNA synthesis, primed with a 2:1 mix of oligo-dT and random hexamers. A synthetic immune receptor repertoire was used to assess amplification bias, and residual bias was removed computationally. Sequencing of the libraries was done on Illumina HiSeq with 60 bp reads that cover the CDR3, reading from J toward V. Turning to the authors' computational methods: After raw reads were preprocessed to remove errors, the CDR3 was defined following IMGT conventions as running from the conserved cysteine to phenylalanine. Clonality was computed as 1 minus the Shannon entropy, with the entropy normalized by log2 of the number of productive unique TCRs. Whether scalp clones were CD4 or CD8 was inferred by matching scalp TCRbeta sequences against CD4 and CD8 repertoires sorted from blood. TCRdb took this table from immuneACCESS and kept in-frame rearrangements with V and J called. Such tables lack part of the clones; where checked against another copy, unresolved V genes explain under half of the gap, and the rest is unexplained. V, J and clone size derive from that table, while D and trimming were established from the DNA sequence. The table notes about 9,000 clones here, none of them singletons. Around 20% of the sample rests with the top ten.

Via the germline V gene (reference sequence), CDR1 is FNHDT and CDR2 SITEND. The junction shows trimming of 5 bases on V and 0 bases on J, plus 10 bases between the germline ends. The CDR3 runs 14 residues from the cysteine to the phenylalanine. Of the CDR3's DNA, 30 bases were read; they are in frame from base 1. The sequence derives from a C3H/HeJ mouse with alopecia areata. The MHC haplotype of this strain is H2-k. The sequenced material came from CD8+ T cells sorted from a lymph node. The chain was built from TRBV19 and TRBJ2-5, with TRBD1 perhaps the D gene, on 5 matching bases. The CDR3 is CASSLGHNQDTQYF. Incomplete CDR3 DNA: TGTGCCAGCAGCCTCGGACATAACCAAGAC. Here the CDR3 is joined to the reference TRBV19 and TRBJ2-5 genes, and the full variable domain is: GGIITQTPKFLIGQEGQKLTLKCQQNFNHDTMYWYRQDSGKGLRLIYYSITENDLQKGDLSEGYDASREKKSSFSLTVTSAQKNEMAVFLCASSLGHNQDTQYFGPGTRLLVL.